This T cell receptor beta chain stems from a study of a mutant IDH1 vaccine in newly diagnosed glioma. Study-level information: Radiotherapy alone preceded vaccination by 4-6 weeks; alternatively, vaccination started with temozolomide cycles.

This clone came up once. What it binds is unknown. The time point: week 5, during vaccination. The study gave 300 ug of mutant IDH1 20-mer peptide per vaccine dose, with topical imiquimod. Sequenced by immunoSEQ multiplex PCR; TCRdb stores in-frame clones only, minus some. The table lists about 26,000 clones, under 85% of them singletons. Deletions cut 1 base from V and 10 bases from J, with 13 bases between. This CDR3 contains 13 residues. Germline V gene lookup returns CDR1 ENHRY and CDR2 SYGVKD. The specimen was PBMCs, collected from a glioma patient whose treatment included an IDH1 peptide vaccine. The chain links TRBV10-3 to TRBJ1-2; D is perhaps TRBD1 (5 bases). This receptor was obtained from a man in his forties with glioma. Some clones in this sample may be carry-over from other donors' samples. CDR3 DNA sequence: TGTGCCATCAGTGAGTATGGGGCAGAACTCTACACCTTC. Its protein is CAISEYGAELYTF.